A selection of T cell receptor beta chains follows, all from one sample in a study of CD8+CD57+ T cells in acquired aplastic anemia. From the reads, TCRdb called clonotypes with MiXCR, one entry per CDR3 protein. Of approximately 190,000 distinct CDR3 sequences in the sample, 48% were seen once. Material for sequencing was sorted CD4+, CD8+, or CD8+CD57+ T cells (not recorded which) from PBMCs. Receptor source: a human donor with aplastic anemia. CDR3s include the opening cysteine and the closing phenylalanine or tryptophan. Fields, in order: D gene, V gene, J gene, clone size, CDR3 protein, CDR3 DNA. A D gene is named only where the DNA matches it firmly. Rows give clone size only sometimes, using once, few, many, or a class for an expanded clone.

D: NA
V: TRBV20-1
J: TRBJ2-5
size: NA
CDR3: CSARDPQTQYF
DNA: TGCAGTGCCAGAGATCCCCAGACCCAGTACTTC

D: TRBD2
V: TRBV7-3
J: TRBJ2-7
size: NA
CDR3: CAGSPGLAGFGDEQYF
DNA: TGTGCCGGATCCCCGGGACTAGCGGGTTTTGGTGACGAGCAGTACTTC

D: TRBD2
V: TRBV7-7
J: TRBJ2-1
size: NA
CDR3: CVSSPQSGVYNEQFF
DNA: TGTGTTAGCAGCCCCCAGAGCGGGGTATACAATGAGCAGTTCTTC

D: NA
V: TRBV18
J: TRBJ2-3
size: NA
CDR3: CASSPAGHYPRDTQYF
DNA: TGTGCCAGCTCACCTGCGGGACACTATCCACGAGATACGCAGTATTTT

D: NA
V: TRBV7-6
J: TRBJ2-5
size: many
CDR3: CASSLSGQLLETQYF
DNA: TGTGCCAGCAGCTTAAGTGGACAGCTTTTAGAGACCCAGTACTTC

D: TRBD1
V: TRBV5-4
J: TRBJ2-7
size: NA
CDR3: CASSLEGQGLGEQYF
DNA: TGTGCCAGCAGCTTGGAGGGACAGGGGTTGGGAGAGCAGTACTTC

D: NA
V: TRBV7-2
J: TRBJ2-7
size: many
CDR3: CASSLDPSSYEQYF
DNA: TGTGCCAGCAGCTTAGATCCCAGCTCCTACGAGCAGTACTTC

D: TRBD1
V: TRBV19
J: TRBJ1-4
size: NA
CDR3: CASSGQVYEKLFF
DNA: TGTGCCAGTAGTGGACAGGTCTATGAAAAACTGTTTTTT

D: TRBD1
V: TRBV4-2
J: TRBJ1-6
size: NA
CDR3: CASSAGDRGHSPLHF
DNA: TGTGCCAGCAGCGCCGGCGACAGGGGACATTCACCCCTCCACTTT

D: NA
V: TRBV2
J: TRBJ1-5
size: NA
CDR3: CASSEWAKATPQHF
DNA: TGTGCCAGCAGTGAATGGGCCAAAGCGACGCCCCAGCATTTT

D: TRBD1
V: TRBV2
J: TRBJ2-7
size: NA
CDR3: CASKRGQGYEQYF
DNA: TGTGCCAGCAAGAGGGGACAGGGGTACGAGCAGTACTTC

D: NA
V: TRBV10-3
J: TRBJ2-3
size: few
CDR3: CAIRVDTDTQYF
DNA: TGTGCCATCAGAGTCGACACAGATACGCAGTATTTT

D: NA
V: TRBV9
J: TRBJ2-2
size: many
CDR3: CASSTRIGTSTGELFF
DNA: TGTGCCAGCAGCACCCGAATAGGGACCTCTACCGGGGAGCTGTTTTTT

D: NA
V: TRBV11-2
J: TRBJ2-3
size: NA
CDR3: CASSLGGIDTQYF
DNA: TGTGCCAGCAGCTTAGGGGGCATAGATACGCAGTATTTT

D: NA
V: TRBV10-2
J: TRBJ2-6
size: NA
CDR3: CASQGTSGANVLTF
DNA: TGCGCCAGCCAGGGAACCTCTGGGGCCAACGTCCTGACTTTC

D: NA
V: TRBV20-1
J: TRBJ1-2
size: few
CDR3: CSASFYGYTF
DNA: TGCAGTGCTAGCTTCTATGGCTACACCTTC

D: TRBD2
V: TRBV4-2
J: TRBJ2-1
size: many
CDR3: CASSRVSGTSGYEQFF
DNA: TGTGCCAGCAGCCGTGTCTCAGGGACTAGCGGCTATGAGCAGTTCTTC

D: NA
V: TRBV5-1
J: TRBJ2-1
size: NA
CDR3: CASSSLLSGGDEQFF
DNA: TGCGCCAGCAGCTCTTTACTCTCAGGGGGGGATGAGCAGTTCTTC

D: TRBD1
V: TRBV20-1
J: TRBJ2-7
size: many
CDR3: CSASPRTGVDEQYF
DNA: TGCAGTGCTAGTCCCAGGACAGGGGTCGACGAGCAGTACTTC

D: NA
V: TRBV24-1
J: TRBJ2-1
size: NA
CDR3: CATGGVRGGGNEQFF
DNA: TGTGCCACAGGAGGGGTGAGGGGGGGCGGCAATGAGCAGTTCTTC

D: TRBD1
V: TRBV19
J: TRBJ1-5
size: NA
CDR3: CASSTRRSKQGLSNQPQHF
DNA: TGTGCCAGTAGTACGCGGCGGAGCAAACAGGGGCTGAGCAATCAGCCCCAGCATTTT

D: NA
V: TRBV19
J: TRBJ1-1
size: NA
CDR3: CASRSQGAFAEAFF
DNA: TGTGCCAGTAGATCTCAGGGAGCCTTCGCTGAAGCTTTCTTT

D: TRBD2
V: TRBV12-3/TRBV12-4
J: TRBJ2-7
size: many
CDR3: CASTPGLAGGGEQYF
DNA: TGTGCCAGCACCCCGGGACTAGCGGGAGGAGGCGAGCAGTACTTC

D: NA
V: TRBV25-1
J: TRBJ2-2
size: NA
CDR3: CASSGHLNTGELFF
DNA: TGTGCCAGCAGCGGTCACTTGAACACCGGGGAGCTGTTTTTT

D: TRBD1
V: TRBV20-1
J: TRBJ2-7
size: NA
CDR3: CSARGRVDRPYEQYF
DNA: TGCAGTGCTAGGGGCCGAGTGGACAGGCCCTACGAGCAGTACTTC

D: TRBD1
V: TRBV24-1
J: TRBJ1-2
size: NA
CDR3: CATSAGTVYGYTF
DNA: TGTGCCACCAGTGCAGGGACAGTCTATGGCTACACCTTC

D: TRBD2
V: TRBV3-1
J: TRBJ2-5
size: NA
CDR3: CACSPWTSGKETQYF
DNA: TGTGCCTGCAGCCCTTGGACTAGCGGGAAAGAGACCCAGTACTTC

D: NA
V: TRBV19
J: TRBJ2-1
size: NA
CDR3: CATNMGRQGLHNEQFF
DNA: TGTGCCACCAACATGGGGAGGCAGGGCTTACACAATGAGCAGTTCTTC

D: TRBD2
V: TRBV20-1
J: TRBJ2-3
size: NA
CDR3: CSATSGRELDEQYF
DNA: TGCAGTGCGACTAGCGGGAGGGAACTAGATGAGCAGTATTTT

D: NA
V: TRBV7-9
J: TRBJ1-5
size: many
CDR3: CASSLGTDYSNQPQHF
DNA: TGTGCCAGCAGCTTAGGGACGGACTATAGCAATCAGCCCCAGCATTTT

D: NA
V: TRBV2
J: TRBJ2-7
size: few
CDR3: CASTRDRKYEQYF
DNA: TGTGCCAGCACTCGAGACAGGAAATACGAGCAGTACTTC

D: NA
V: TRBV20-1
J: TRBJ2-1
size: many
CDR3: CSASERASSYNEQFF
DNA: TGCAGTGCTAGCGAGCGGGCCAGCTCCTACAATGAGCAGTTCTTC

D: TRBD2
V: TRBV24-1
J: TRBJ2-7
size: once
CDR3: CATSDLGQGGSQYF
DNA: TGTGCCACCAGTGATTTAGGGCAGGGAGGGAGTCAGTACTTC

D: NA
V: TRBV2
J: TRBJ1-2
size: few
CDR3: CASSQEGGGRYGYTF
DNA: TGTGCCAGCAGCCAGGAGGGGGGGGGCCGCTATGGCTACACCTTC

D: TRBD1
V: TRBV24-1
J: TRBJ2-5
size: few
CDR3: CATSHPDRGEETQYF
DNA: TGTGCCACCTCCCACCCCGACAGGGGGGAAGAGACCCAGTACTTC

D: NA
V: TRBV19
J: TRBJ1-6
size: NA
CDR3: CASSIARDGSPLHF
DNA: TGTGCCAGTAGTATCGCCAGGGATGGCTCACCCCTCCACTTT

D: TRBD1
V: TRBV10-2
J: TRBJ1-1
size: NA
CDR3: CASSDSRQGANTEAFF
DNA: TGCGCCAGCAGTGACAGTCGACAGGGGGCGAACACTGAAGCTTTCTTT

D: NA
V: TRBV12-3/TRBV12-4
J: TRBJ1-6
size: NA
CDR3: CASCIQVPSPLHF
DNA: TGTGCCAGCTGCATACAGGTCCCTTCACCCCTCCACTTT

D: NA
V: TRBV25-1
J: TRBJ1-2
size: few
CDR3: CASSERQAGGYTF
DNA: TGTGCCAGCAGTGAAAGACAGGCCGGTGGCTACACCTTC

D: NA
V: TRBV20-1
J: TRBJ2-1
size: NA
CDR3: CSARPNNEQFF
DNA: TGCAGTGCTAGACCGAACAATGAGCAGTTCTTC

D: NA
V: TRBV7-9
J: TRBJ1-6
size: NA
CDR3: CASSAGAPLHF
DNA: TGTGCCAGCAGCGCCGGGGCACCCCTCCACTTT

D: NA
V: TRBV19
J: TRBJ1-3
size: NA
CDR3: CASSRDWDTKNTIYF
DNA: TGTGCCAGTAGTCGAGATTGGGACACTAAAAACACCATATATTTT

D: NA
V: TRBV9
J: TRBJ2-5
size: many
CDR3: CASSVGGHQETQYF
DNA: TGTGCCAGCAGCGTAGGAGGGCACCAAGAGACCCAGTACTTC

D: TRBD2
V: TRBV20-1
J: TRBJ2-1
size: NA
CDR3: CSAPDGRAHEQFF
DNA: TGCAGTGCTCCCGACGGGAGGGCCCATGAGCAGTTCTTC

D: NA
V: TRBV11-2
J: TRBJ1-6
size: NA
CDR3: CASSPNAGTNQNSPLHF
DNA: TGTGCCAGCAGCCCAAACGCCGGGACAAACCAAAATTCACCCCTCCACTTT

D: TRBD1
V: TRBV19
J: TRBJ1-5
size: NA
CDR3: CASSITLGDSKPQHF
DNA: TGTGCCAGTAGTATAACCCTGGGGGACAGCAAGCCCCAGCATTTT

D: TRBD2
V: TRBV20-1
J: TRBJ2-5
size: few
CDR3: CSANAGLALKTQYF
DNA: TGCAGTGCTAATGCGGGACTAGCTCTAAAGACCCAGTACTTC

D: TRBD2
V: TRBV2
J: TRBJ2-1
size: NA
CDR3: CASSGRGSGVSYNEQFF
DNA: TGTGCCAGCAGTGGTCGGGGTAGCGGGGTCTCCTACAATGAGCAGTTCTTC